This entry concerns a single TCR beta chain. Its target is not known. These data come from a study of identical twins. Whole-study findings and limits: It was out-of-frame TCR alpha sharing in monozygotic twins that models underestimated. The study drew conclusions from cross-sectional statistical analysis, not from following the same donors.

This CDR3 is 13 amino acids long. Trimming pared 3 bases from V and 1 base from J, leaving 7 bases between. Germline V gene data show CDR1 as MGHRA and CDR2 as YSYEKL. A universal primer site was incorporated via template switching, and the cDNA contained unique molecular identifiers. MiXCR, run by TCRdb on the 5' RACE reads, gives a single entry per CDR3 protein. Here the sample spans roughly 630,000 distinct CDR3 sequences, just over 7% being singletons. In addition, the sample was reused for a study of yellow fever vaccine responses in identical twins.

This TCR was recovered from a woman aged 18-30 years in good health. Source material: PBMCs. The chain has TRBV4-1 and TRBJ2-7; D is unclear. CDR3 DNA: TGCGCCAGCAGCCACTCAGTTTCCTACGAGCAGTACTTC. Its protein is CASSHSVSYEQYF.